These 30 T cell receptor beta chains were all obtained from the same sample, sequenced in a study of OX40 agonist ivuxolimab in advanced cancers. Library method: the immunoSEQ multiplex PCR assay. The source is immuneACCESS, and TCRdb retained only in-frame sequences with V and J called. Part of the clones is not carried over; for the studies checked, unresolved V genes explain less than half of this, and the remainder is unexplained. The sample table holds 57,000 or so clones, of which about 85% were seen once. The top ten clones comprise 2.8% of the sample. Sequenced material: CD4+ or CD8+ T cells sorted from blood, taken in a trial of the OX40 agonist ivuxolimab. Every receptor here comes from an adult with an advanced solid tumor such as melanoma, head and neck, liver or kidney cancer.

This chain joins TRBV27 and TRBJ2-1; TRBD1 aligns across 8 bases. Trimming at V came to 5 bases and at J to 0 bases, leaving 6 bases not matched to a gene. The germline V gene has CDR1 MNHEY and CDR2 SMNVEV (reference sequence). The CDR3 extends over 16 amino acids. CDR3 sequence reads: CASSPDRGPSYNEQFF. DNA for the CDR3: TGTGCCAGCAGTCCCGACAGGGGCCCCTCCTACAATGAGCAGTTCTTC.

The rearrangement uses TRBV7-9 and TRBJ2-5; D is perhaps TRBD1 (6 bases). The V gene lost 2 bases and the J gene lost 4 bases, with 20 bases spanning the gap. The CDR3 totals 17 residues. In germline, CDR1 is SEHNR, CDR2 FQNEAQ (reference sequence). CDR3 in DNA: TGTGCCAGCAGCTTACTTTGGGGCAGGGGTGGCTCAGAGACCCAGTACTTC. Translating gives CASSLLWGRGGSETQYF.

The chain recombines TRBV5-1 with TRBJ2-3; D is possibly TRBD1 or TRBD2 (5 bases each). V was shortened by 3 bases and J by 5 bases, with 10 bases between the two germline ends. CDR3 length: 13 residues. In germline, CDR1 is SGHRS, CDR2 YFSETQ. The CDR3 sequence: CASSWDVGDTQYF. DNA of the CDR3: TGCGCCAGCAGCTGGGACGTGGGAGATACGCAGTATTTT.

The chain combines TRBV27 with TRBJ1-2; 8 bases agree with TRBD1. Germline trimming cut 2 bases from V and 7 bases from J; bases unmatched to any gene: 6. The CDR3 covers 14 residues. Per germline, CDR1 MNHEY and CDR2 SMNVEV (reference sequence). CDR3 loop: CASSLNRGKGGYTF. CDR3 nucleotide sequence: TGTGCCAGCAGTTTAAACAGGGGGAAAGGTGGCTACACCTTC.

This clone occurred once. J is TRBJ1-5 and V is TRBV15; a weak D match, TRBD1 (6 bases). The germline gives CDR1 LNHNV, CDR2 YYDKDF (reference sequence). The CDR3 runs to 16 residues. Between the trimmed V and J ends, which lost 1 base and 0 bases, there was a span of 10 bases. CDR3 sequence (DNA): TGTGCCACCAGCAGAGGTACAGGGTATAGCAATCAGCCCCAGCATTTT. Its protein is CATSRGTGYSNQPQHF.

This clone was detected only a few times. V gene TRBV30 combines with J gene TRBJ1-1; TRBD1 matches at 7 bases. The CDR3 runs to 12 residues. Losses at the gene ends were 8 bases for V and 1 base for J; bases not matched to a gene: 4. CDR1 is GTSNPN and CDR2 is SVGIG in the germline V gene (reference sequence). The chain's CDR3 is CAGDRPNTEAFF. DNA for the CDR3: TGTGCCGGGGACAGACCGAACACTGAAGCTTTCTTT.

The J gene is TRBJ1-4, the V gene TRBV7-8; D unresolved. CDR1 is SGHVS, CDR2 FQNEAQ, per germline. The CDR3 length is 15 residues. V lost 5 bases and J 4 bases, leaving 14 bases between the germline ends. The CDR3 DNA sequence: TGTGCCAGCAGCCAGCGGCGGGAAAATAATGAAAAACTGTTTTTT. Encoded protein: CASSQRRENNEKLFF.

CDR3 DNA sequence: TGTGCCAGTAGGGCTAGGGACAGGGGGGATCTTTACAATGAGCAGTTCTTC. Protein product: CASRARDRGDLYNEQFF. V is TRBV19 and J is TRBJ2-1, with 11 bases matching TRBD1. V trimming: 6 bases; J trimming: 4 bases; junction bases outside the gene matches: 11. This CDR3 comprises 17 residues. CDR1 is LNHDA and CDR2 is SQIVND in the germline V gene (reference sequence).

The chain employs TRBV6-1 and TRBJ1-2; D remains unclear. The length of the CDR3 is 12 residues. Germline CDR1 and CDR2: MNHNS and SASEGT. V was pared by 6 bases and J by 4 bases, with 9 bases between. The CDR3 DNA sequence: TGTGCCAGCAGGCAGGCTACCTATGGCTACACCTTC. Encoded protein: CASRQATYGYTF.

The chain is built from TRBV7-2 and TRBJ2-2; the D is unclear. Trimming removed 5 bases from V and 2 bases from J, with 15 bases in between. Germline V gives CDR1 SGHTA, CDR2 FQGNSA. This CDR3 is 16 amino acids long. The CDR3 spells CASSLPTRLNTGELFF. DNA of the CDR3: TGTGCCAGCAGCCTACCGACCCGCTTAAACACCGGGGAGCTGTTTTTT.

The chain carries TRBV5-6 and TRBJ2-4, with unresolved D. CDR1 and CDR2 from the germline V gene are SGHDT and YYEEEE. V lost 2 bases to trimming and J lost 4 bases, with 10 bases between them. There are 14 residues in the CDR3. The CDR3 sequence: CASSFNTGKNIQYF. CDR3 bases: TGTGCCAGCAGCTTCAACACTGGTAAAAACATTCAGTACTTC. Looking up the rest from reference TRBV5-6 and TRBJ2-4 gives the full variable domain: DAGVTQSPTHLIKTRGQQVTLRCSPKSGHDTVSWYQQALGQGPQFIFQYYEEEERQRGNFPDRFSGHQFPNYSSELNVNALLLGDSALYLCASSFNTGKNIQYFGAGTRLSVL.

This chain connects TRBV7-9 to TRBJ1-4, with D possibly TRBD1 on 5 matching bases. The CDR3 is 14 amino acids. Germline V gene data show CDR1 as SEHNR and CDR2 as FQNEAQ (reference sequence). Deletions cut 5 bases from V and 8 bases from J, with 15 bases between. This CDR3 is CASSPVGGGEKLFF. In DNA, the CDR3 is TGTGCCAGCAGCCCAGTGGGGGGAGGAGAAAAACTGTTTTTT.

The chain uses TRBV2 and TRBJ2-5; D perhaps matches TRBD2 (6 bases). V gave up 6 bases and J gave up 1 base, with 15 bases separating them. The CDR3 consists of 15 residues. Germline V lookup: CDR1 SNHLY, CDR2 FYNNEI. DNA for the CDR3: TGTGCCAGCAGCCGCGGAGGGAGGACCCAAGAGACCCAGTACTTC. Translated, it gives CASSRGGRTQETQYF.

The chain uses TRBV6-5 and TRBJ1-2; D is unclear. The CDR3 extends over 13 amino acids. The V end was cut by 5 bases, the J end by 8 bases, with 15 bases between. Per the germline V gene, CDR1 is MNHEY and CDR2 is SVGAGI. CDR3 amino acids: CASSEGIPTGYTF. Here the CDR3 DNA reads TGTGCCAGCAGTGAAGGAATCCCGACGGGCTACACCTTC.

V and J are TRBV7-2 and TRBJ2-1; 7 bases are shared with TRBD2. V shed 2 bases and J 4 bases; nucleotides not matched to a gene: 2. Germline V gene lookup returns CDR1 SGHTA and CDR2 FQGNSA. The CDR3 extends over 14 amino acids. The DNA of the CDR3 is TGTGCCAGCAGCTTACAGGGAGGGTACAATGAGCAGTTCTTC. It translates to CASSLQGGYNEQFF. The full variable domain, rest sourced from reference TRBV7-2 and TRBJ2-1, is GAGVSQSPSNKVTEKGKDVELRCDPISGHTALYWYRQSLGQGLEFLIYFQGNSAPDKSGLPSDRFSAERTGGSVSTLTIQRTQQEDSAVYLCASSLQGGYNEQFFGPGTRLTVL.

The chain uses TRBV7-3 and TRBJ2-5; tentatively, D is TRBD2 (5 bases). The CDR3 has 14 amino acids. Germline V gene lookup returns CDR1 SGHTA and CDR2 FQGTGA. Trimming removed 1 base at V and 5 bases at J, with 11 bases between. In DNA, the CDR3 is TGTGCCAGCAGCTTAAGACGGGAAGGGGAGACCCAGTACTTC. Protein product: CASSLRREGETQYF.

The rearrangement joins TRBV4-1 to TRBJ2-7; D tentatively fits TRBD1 or TRBD2 (5 bases each). With 0 bases removed from V and 0 bases from J, the gap between germline ends came to 9 bases. The CDR3 is made up of 15 amino acids. The germline CDR1 and CDR2 sequences are MGHRA and YSYEKL. CDR3 in amino acids: CASSQDWDGSYEQYF. CDR3 in DNA: TGCGCCAGCAGCCAAGACTGGGACGGCTCCTACGAGCAGTACTTC.

The chain links TRBV5-6 to TRBJ1-4, with D unclear. The germline V gene has CDR1 SGHDT and CDR2 YYEEEE. Trimming left V 5 bases short and J 8 bases short, with 16 bases between. This CDR3 has 14 amino acids. The CDR3 sequence: CASRSDALGEKLFF. The DNA of the CDR3 is TGTGCCAGCAGATCAGATGCACTCGGGGAAAAACTGTTTTTT.

Judged by abundance, this clone is large. V gene TRBV5-1 combines with J gene TRBJ1-1; a weak D match, TRBD1 (6 bases). Per the germline V gene, CDR1 is SGHRS and CDR2 is YFSETQ. The ends were cut back, 0 bases at V and 3 bases at J, with 12 bases in the middle. The CDR3 consists of 15 residues. Here the CDR3 DNA reads TGCGCCAGCAGCTTGGAGCCAGGGGCGGACACTGAAGCTTTCTTT. Translating it yields CASSLEPGADTEAFF.

The V call is TRBV7-3, the J call TRBJ1-2; 8 positions agree with TRBD1. The CDR3 extends over 17 amino acids. From germline, CDR1 is SGHTA and CDR2 FQGTGA. Losses at the gene ends were 0 bases for V and 3 bases for J; bases not matched to a gene: 9. The CDR3 sequence is CASSLTPRTGRDYGYTF. CDR3 in DNA: TGTGCCAGCAGCTTAACCCCCCGGACAGGGAGGGACTATGGCTACACCTTC.

The chain uses TRBV6-1 and TRBJ1-1, with D possibly TRBD1 on 6 matching bases. The CDR3 is 15 residues long. V lost 6 bases to trimming and J lost 8 bases, with 22 bases between them. From germline, CDR1 is MNHNS and CDR2 SASEGT. CDR3 DNA: TGTGCCAGCAGCAACAGGGCCCGGGCGGGGGGCGAAGCTTTCTTT. Protein product: CASSNRARAGGEAFF.

V and J are TRBV6-5 and TRBJ1-6, with a possible D match to TRBD1 (6 bases). The V end was cut by 3 bases, the J end by 2 bases, with 11 bases between. CDR1 MNHEY and CDR2 SVGAGI come from the germline V gene. The CDR3 extends over 16 amino acids. CDR3 nucleotide sequence: TGTGCCAGCAGTTATCGGGGGCGTCCCTATAATTCACCCCTCCACTTT. Amino acids: CASSYRGRPYNSPLHF.

The gene calls are TRBV27 and TRBJ2-2; the D gene is possibly TRBD1 (6 bases). The CDR3 sequence is 16 residues long. The germline V gene encodes CDR1 MNHEY and CDR2 SMNVEV (reference sequence). Trimming pared 7 bases from V and 4 bases from J, leaving 19 bases between. The CDR3 DNA sequence: TGTGCCAGCACCGAAAATGGGGGCGCTGGCACCGGGGAGCTGTTTTTT. Translating it yields CASTENGGAGTGELFF.

The V and J genes are TRBV4-2 and TRBJ1-2, with unresolved D. CDR3 size: 16 residues. CDR1 and CDR2 from the germline V gene are LGHNA and YNFKEQ. V shed 1 base and J shed 0 bases, with 12 bases lying between them. CDR3 DNA sequence: TGTGCCAGCAGCCAAGGAGAAGCCACCTCTAACTATGGCTACACCTTC. As protein: CASSQGEATSNYGYTF.

This clone occurred a few times. This rearrangement joins TRBV6-6 to TRBJ2-3; 12 positions match TRBD2. V lost 8 bases, J lost 6 bases, and 12 bases stayed unmatched. The CDR3 spans 16 residues. CDR1 and CDR2 (germline): MNHNY, SVGAGI (reference sequence). CDR3 DNA sequence: TGTGCCAGCGGGCTAGCGGGAGGGTCGGGCGAGGATACGCAGTATTTT. Protein: CASGLAGGSGEDTQYF.

This clone was detected only once. This CDR3 is CASSRTGGRSEETQYF. Here the CDR3 DNA reads TGCGCCAGCAGCAGGACTGGCGGGAGATCGGAGGAGACCCAGTACTTC. The chain combines TRBV5-1 with TRBJ2-5, with TRBD2 matching over 7 bases. Germline loops: CDR1 SGHRS, CDR2 YFSETQ. Unmatched junction bases numbered 14, after V lost 4 bases and J lost 5 bases. This CDR3 contains 16 residues.

This clone was picked up one time. The chain uses TRBV5-1 and TRBJ2-1, with TRBD2 as a possible D gene (5 bases). Germline V lookup: CDR1 SGHRS, CDR2 YFSETQ. CDR3 length: 13 amino acids. Trimming cost V 4 bases and J 7 bases, with 12 bases left between them. Here the CDR3 DNA reads TGCGCCAGCAGCCCGGACTTTAAGAATGAGCAGTTCTTC. Protein: CASSPDFKNEQFF.

The chain employs TRBV23-1 and TRBJ2-3, with D perhaps matching TRBD2 (6 bases). TRBV23-1 is filed as an ORF, its function uncertain. CDR3 length equals 12 residues. V gave up 4 bases and J gave up 6 bases, with 8 bases separating them. In nucleotides, the CDR3 is TGCGCCAGCAGTCGGACTATTGATACGCAGTATTTT. Protein product: CASSRTIDTQYF.

This chain joins TRBV27 and TRBJ2-7; 15 nucleotides align to TRBD2. This CDR3 region has 18 residues. In germline, CDR1 is MNHEY, CDR2 SMNVEV (reference sequence). V shed 3 bases and J 0 bases; nucleotides not matched to a gene: 6. CDR3 amino acids: CASSFRGLAGGSSYEQYF. The CDR3 bases are TGTGCCAGCAGTTTTCGGGGACTAGCGGGAGGAAGCTCCTACGAGCAGTACTTC.

V gene TRBV30 combines with J gene TRBJ1-2; the match to TRBD1 covers 9 bases. Looked up from germline, CDR1 is GTSNPN and CDR2 is SVGIG (reference sequence). With 3 bases clipped from V and 5 bases from J, the junction kept 4 bases outside the gene matches. The CDR3 is 13 residues long. The CDR3 reads CAWSEGTGYGYTF. In nucleotides, the CDR3 is TGTGCCTGGAGCGAAGGGACAGGGTATGGCTACACCTTC.